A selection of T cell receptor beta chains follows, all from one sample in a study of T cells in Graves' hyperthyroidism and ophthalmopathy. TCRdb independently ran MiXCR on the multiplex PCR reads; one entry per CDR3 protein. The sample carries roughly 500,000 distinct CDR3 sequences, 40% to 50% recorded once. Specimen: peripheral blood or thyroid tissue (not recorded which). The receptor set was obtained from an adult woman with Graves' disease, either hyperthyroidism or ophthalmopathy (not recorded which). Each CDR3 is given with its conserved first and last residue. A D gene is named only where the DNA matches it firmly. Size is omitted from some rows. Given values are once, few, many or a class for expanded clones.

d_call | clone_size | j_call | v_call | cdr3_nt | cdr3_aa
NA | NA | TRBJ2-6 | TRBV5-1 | TGCGCCAGCAGCTTGGCCTGGTACAGGGGGAGGGCTGGGGCCAACGTCCTGACTTTC | CASSLAWYRGRAGANVLTF
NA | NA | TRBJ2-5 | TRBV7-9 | TGTGCCAGCTTTGGCGGAACGAAGACCCAGTACTTC | CASFGGTKTQYF
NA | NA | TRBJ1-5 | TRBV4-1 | TGCGCCAGCAGCCTCCTGGGCGGGGCCAATCAGCCCCAGCATTTT | CASSLLGGANQPQHF
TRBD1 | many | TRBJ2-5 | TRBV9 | TGTGCCAGCAGCCGGGGACAGGACGCCCAAGAGACCCAGTACTTC | CASSRGQDAQETQYF
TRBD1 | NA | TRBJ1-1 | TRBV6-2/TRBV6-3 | TGTGCCAGCAGTTACTTGACAGGGGGCAGTCGGGAAGCTTTCTTT | CASSYLTGGSREAFF
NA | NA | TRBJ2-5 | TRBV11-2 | TGTGCCAGCAGCTTAGACAGGAGCAACCAAGAGACCCAGTACTTC | CASSLDRSNQETQYF
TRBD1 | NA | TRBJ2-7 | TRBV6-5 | TGTGCCAGCAGTGGGAACACGGGACAGGCGACCTACGAGCAGTACTTC | CASSGNTGQATYEQYF
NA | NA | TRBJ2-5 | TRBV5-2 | TGTGCCAGCAGCTTGAGCCCAGGGGAAGAGACCCAGTACTTC | CASSLSPGEETQYF
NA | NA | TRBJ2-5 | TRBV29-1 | TGCAGCGTTGAATTCTATCCGGGGGAGACCCAGTACTTC | CSVEFYPGETQYF
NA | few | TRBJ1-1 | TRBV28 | TGTGCCAGCAGTTCCCCTGGGGGGCTGAACACTGAAGCTTTCTTT | CASSSPGGLNTEAFF
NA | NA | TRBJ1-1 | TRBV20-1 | TGCAGTGCTAGATCTTCTCTATGGGGCACTGAAGCTTTCTTT | CSARSSLWGTEAFF
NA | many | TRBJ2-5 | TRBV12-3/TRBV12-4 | TGTGCCAGCAGTTTAGGCGCGTACCAAGAGACCCAGTACTTC | CASSLGAYQETQYF
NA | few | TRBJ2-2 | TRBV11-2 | TGTGCCAGCAGCTTAGGCCCGGGACGGACGACCGGGGAGCTGTTTTTT | CASSLGPGRTTGELFF
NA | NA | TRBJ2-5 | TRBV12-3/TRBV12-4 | TGTGCCAGCAGCCCAACAGGGATCCAAGAGACCCAGTACTTC | CASSPTGIQETQYF
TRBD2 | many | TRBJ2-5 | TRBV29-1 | TGCAGCGTTGTCCCCATACCAGGACTAGCGGGAGCGGTGGAGACCCAGTACTTC | CSVVPIPGLAGAVETQYF
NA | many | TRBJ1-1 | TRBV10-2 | TGCGCCAGCAGTGAGTCGACAGCGGGCACTGAAGCTTTCTTT | CASSESTAGTEAFF
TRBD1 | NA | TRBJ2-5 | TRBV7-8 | TGTGCCAGCAGCACAGGGGTAGCTCAGCCCCAGTACTTC | CASSTGVAQPQYF
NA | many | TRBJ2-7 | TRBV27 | TGTGCCAGCAGCCTTACAGGGTACGAGCAGTACTTC | CASSLTGYEQYF
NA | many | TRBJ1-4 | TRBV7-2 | TGTGCCAGCAGCTATTCGGGGTTTAATGAAAAACTGTTTTTT | CASSYSGFNEKLFF
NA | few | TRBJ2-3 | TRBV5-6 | TGTGCCAGCAGCTTCATAGATACGCAGTATTTT | CASSFIDTQYF
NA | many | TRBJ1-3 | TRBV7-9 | TGTGCCAGCAACACCCCGAGTGGAAACACCATATATTTT | CASNTPSGNTIYF
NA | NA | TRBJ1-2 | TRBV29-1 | TGCAGCTTGGCAGGGGATGGCTACACCTTC | CSLAGDGYTF